These T cell receptor beta chains were read from a single sample in a study of control samples from healthy donors and cancer patients. TCRdb's copy holds only in-frame clones and misses some; the assay was immunoSEQ multiplex PCR. Here the sample spans 120,000 or so clones, over 75% being singletons. The sequenced material came from blood. The origin of the receptors is a man aged 55 to 69 in good health. Both conserved end residues are part of each CDR3. A D gene is named only where the DNA matches it firmly. Clone size is not always given. Where it is, it says once, few, many or a class for expanded clones.

size,V,D,J,DNA,CDR3
.,TRBV7-9,.,TRBJ1-2,TGTGCCAGCACCAAAGGGGGTTCAGCGGCAAACTATGGCTACACCTTC,CASTKGGSAANYGYTF
.,TRBV6-1,TRBD1,TRBJ1-5,TGTGCCAGCAGTGAGGGGACAGGGGGCAGGCAGCCCCAGCATTTT,CASSEGTGGRQPQHF
once,TRBV5-1,.,TRBJ1-2,TGCGCCAGCAGCTTGGATGGCCCAGCTTTGGGCTACACCTTC,CASSLDGPALGYTF
.,TRBV10-1,.,TRBJ1-1,TGCGCCAGCAGGGACAGCCAAATGACTGAAGCTTTCTTT,CASRDSQMTEAFF
.,TRBV7-9,.,TRBJ1-1,TGTGCCAGCAGCTTAGACACCCTGAACACTGAAGCTTTCTTT,CASSLDTLNTEAFF
.,TRBV21-1,.,TRBJ2-7,TGTGCCAGCAGCTTCGGGGGCAGGGGCTACGAGCAGTACTTC,CASSFGGRGYEQYF
few,TRBV2,.,TRBJ1-2,TGTGCCAGCAGTGAAGAAAGAGCGACGCCGAACTATGGCTACACCTTC,CASSEERATPNYGYTF
.,TRBV12-3/TRBV12-4,.,TRBJ1-2,TGTGCCAGCAGTCGAGGGACGTACTATGGCTACACCTTC,CASSRGTYYGYTF
.,TRBV18,.,TRBJ2-7,TGTGCCAGCTCACCACGGTGGTCGGGAGATGAGCAGTACTTC,CASSPRWSGDEQYF
.,TRBV7-9,.,TRBJ1-6,TGTGCCAGCAGCCCCGGTACAGGGCACTCACCCCTCCACTTT,CASSPGTGHSPLHF
few,TRBV3-1/TRBV3-2,TRBD2,TRBJ2-1,TGTGCCAGCAGCCTCGGACTAGCGGGGGATGAGCAGTTCTTC,CASSLGLAGDEQFF
.,TRBV2,TRBD1,TRBJ1-2,TGTGCCAGCAGTGAGATGGGACAGGACAACTATGGCTACACCTTC,CASSEMGQDNYGYTF
.,TRBV6-5,TRBD1,TRBJ1-1,TGTGCCAGCAGCCGAGACAGGGCCACTGAAGCTTTCTTT,CASSRDRATEAFF
.,TRBV25-1,.,TRBJ2-7,TGTGCCAGCAGTGATTCAGGGCCTAGCTCCTACGAGCAGTACTTC,CASSDSGPSSYEQYF
.,TRBV7-2,.,TRBJ1-1,TGTGCCAGCAGCTTGTTTCAGAACACTGAAGCTTTCTTT,CASSLFQNTEAFF
.,TRBV6-1,.,TRBJ2-7,TGTGCCAGCAGTGAGACTCCGGACCTGGTGGGGCAGTACTTC,CASSETPDLVGQYF
.,TRBV19,.,TRBJ1-3,TGTGCCAGTAGTGGTACCGGGACGGTTTCTGGAAACACCATATATTTT,CASSGTGTVSGNTIYF
.,TRBV18,.,TRBJ2-7,TGTGCCAGCTCACCTCTACAGGGAGAGGAGCAGTACTTC,CASSPLQGEEQYF
.,TRBV18,.,TRBJ1-1,TGTGCCAGCTCACCCCAGGGGTACACTGAAGCTTTCTTT,CASSPQGYTEAFF
.,TRBV4-3,.,TRBJ2-1,TGCGCCAGCAGCCAATTGTTTCTCCGTGAGCAGTTCTTC,CASSQLFLREQFF
.,TRBV12-3/TRBV12-4,.,TRBJ1-1,TGTGCCAGCAGTTTTACGGCTGACAGCGAAGCTTTCTTT,CASSFTADSEAFF
few,TRBV6-5,.,TRBJ2-2,TGTGCCAGCAGTTACTCCACGTCGAACACCGGGGAGCTGTTTTTT,CASSYSTSNTGELFF
.,TRBV18,.,TRBJ1-3,TGTGCCAGCTCACCAGGCGGGCCGAGCTCTGGAAACACCATATATTTT,CASSPGGPSSGNTIYF
.,TRBV6-5,.,TRBJ1-2,TGTGCCAGCCTTTCCCAGGCACTTAACTATGGCTACACCTTC,CASLSQALNYGYTF
.,TRBV5-1,.,TRBJ2-3,TGCGCCAGCAGCTTCAACGGGGGCCCCACAGATACGCAGTATTTT,CASSFNGGPTDTQYF
.,TRBV7-2,.,TRBJ1-3,TGTGCCAGCAGCTTCGGGAGCTCTGGAAACACCATATATTTT,CASSFGSSGNTIYF
.,TRBV2,.,TRBJ1-1,TGTGCCAGCAGTCTCACGTTCCCCACTGAAGCTTTCTTT,CASSLTFPTEAFF
.,TRBV28,TRBD1,TRBJ1-6,TGTGCCAGCAGTCCTAGGACAGGGGATAATTCACCCCTCCACTTT,CASSPRTGDNSPLHF
.,TRBV27,TRBD1,TRBJ1-6,TGTGCCAGCAGCCCCGGGACAGGGCGGGATTCACCCCTCCACTTT,CASSPGTGRDSPLHF
.,TRBV5-1,.,TRBJ1-6,TGCGCCAGCAGCTTGGGTACCAGGGATTCACCCCTCCACTTT,CASSLGTRDSPLHF
.,TRBV12-3/TRBV12-4,.,TRBJ2-7,TGTGCCAGCAGTTTTAGGCTCGCGGGGCAGTACTTC,CASSFRLAGQYF
.,TRBV9,.,TRBJ1-3,TGTGCCAGCATCCCCCCCCCGGGGGCTGGAAACACCATATATTTT,CASIPPPGAGNTIYF
.,TRBV18,.,TRBJ2-1,TGTGCCAGCTCATCGCCAGCGGCGGGGCAGTTCTTC,CASSSPAAGQFF
.,TRBV7-3,TRBD2,TRBJ2-3,TGTGCCAGCAGAGCGGGGGTGAGCACAGATACGCAGTATTTT,CASRAGVSTDTQYF
few,TRBV7-9,.,TRBJ1-2,TGTGCCAGCAGCCCCAACCTGAAAGCTAACTATGGCTACACCTTC,CASSPNLKANYGYTF
.,TRBV7-9,.,TRBJ2-5,TGTGCCAGCAGCCCCCGGCACCAAGAGACCCAGTACTTC,CASSPRHQETQYF
once,TRBV6-5,.,TRBJ2-7,TGTGCCAGCAGTAAAAACAGGGACGAGCAGTACTTC,CASSKNRDEQYF
.,TRBV5-1,TRBD1,TRBJ1-2,TGCGCCAGCAGTCCTTTATCCGGGACAGCTAACTATGGCTACACCTTC,CASSPLSGTANYGYTF
.,TRBV7-2,.,TRBJ2-2,TGTGCCAGCAGCCCAGTGAACGGGGAGCTGTTTTTT,CASSPVNGELFF